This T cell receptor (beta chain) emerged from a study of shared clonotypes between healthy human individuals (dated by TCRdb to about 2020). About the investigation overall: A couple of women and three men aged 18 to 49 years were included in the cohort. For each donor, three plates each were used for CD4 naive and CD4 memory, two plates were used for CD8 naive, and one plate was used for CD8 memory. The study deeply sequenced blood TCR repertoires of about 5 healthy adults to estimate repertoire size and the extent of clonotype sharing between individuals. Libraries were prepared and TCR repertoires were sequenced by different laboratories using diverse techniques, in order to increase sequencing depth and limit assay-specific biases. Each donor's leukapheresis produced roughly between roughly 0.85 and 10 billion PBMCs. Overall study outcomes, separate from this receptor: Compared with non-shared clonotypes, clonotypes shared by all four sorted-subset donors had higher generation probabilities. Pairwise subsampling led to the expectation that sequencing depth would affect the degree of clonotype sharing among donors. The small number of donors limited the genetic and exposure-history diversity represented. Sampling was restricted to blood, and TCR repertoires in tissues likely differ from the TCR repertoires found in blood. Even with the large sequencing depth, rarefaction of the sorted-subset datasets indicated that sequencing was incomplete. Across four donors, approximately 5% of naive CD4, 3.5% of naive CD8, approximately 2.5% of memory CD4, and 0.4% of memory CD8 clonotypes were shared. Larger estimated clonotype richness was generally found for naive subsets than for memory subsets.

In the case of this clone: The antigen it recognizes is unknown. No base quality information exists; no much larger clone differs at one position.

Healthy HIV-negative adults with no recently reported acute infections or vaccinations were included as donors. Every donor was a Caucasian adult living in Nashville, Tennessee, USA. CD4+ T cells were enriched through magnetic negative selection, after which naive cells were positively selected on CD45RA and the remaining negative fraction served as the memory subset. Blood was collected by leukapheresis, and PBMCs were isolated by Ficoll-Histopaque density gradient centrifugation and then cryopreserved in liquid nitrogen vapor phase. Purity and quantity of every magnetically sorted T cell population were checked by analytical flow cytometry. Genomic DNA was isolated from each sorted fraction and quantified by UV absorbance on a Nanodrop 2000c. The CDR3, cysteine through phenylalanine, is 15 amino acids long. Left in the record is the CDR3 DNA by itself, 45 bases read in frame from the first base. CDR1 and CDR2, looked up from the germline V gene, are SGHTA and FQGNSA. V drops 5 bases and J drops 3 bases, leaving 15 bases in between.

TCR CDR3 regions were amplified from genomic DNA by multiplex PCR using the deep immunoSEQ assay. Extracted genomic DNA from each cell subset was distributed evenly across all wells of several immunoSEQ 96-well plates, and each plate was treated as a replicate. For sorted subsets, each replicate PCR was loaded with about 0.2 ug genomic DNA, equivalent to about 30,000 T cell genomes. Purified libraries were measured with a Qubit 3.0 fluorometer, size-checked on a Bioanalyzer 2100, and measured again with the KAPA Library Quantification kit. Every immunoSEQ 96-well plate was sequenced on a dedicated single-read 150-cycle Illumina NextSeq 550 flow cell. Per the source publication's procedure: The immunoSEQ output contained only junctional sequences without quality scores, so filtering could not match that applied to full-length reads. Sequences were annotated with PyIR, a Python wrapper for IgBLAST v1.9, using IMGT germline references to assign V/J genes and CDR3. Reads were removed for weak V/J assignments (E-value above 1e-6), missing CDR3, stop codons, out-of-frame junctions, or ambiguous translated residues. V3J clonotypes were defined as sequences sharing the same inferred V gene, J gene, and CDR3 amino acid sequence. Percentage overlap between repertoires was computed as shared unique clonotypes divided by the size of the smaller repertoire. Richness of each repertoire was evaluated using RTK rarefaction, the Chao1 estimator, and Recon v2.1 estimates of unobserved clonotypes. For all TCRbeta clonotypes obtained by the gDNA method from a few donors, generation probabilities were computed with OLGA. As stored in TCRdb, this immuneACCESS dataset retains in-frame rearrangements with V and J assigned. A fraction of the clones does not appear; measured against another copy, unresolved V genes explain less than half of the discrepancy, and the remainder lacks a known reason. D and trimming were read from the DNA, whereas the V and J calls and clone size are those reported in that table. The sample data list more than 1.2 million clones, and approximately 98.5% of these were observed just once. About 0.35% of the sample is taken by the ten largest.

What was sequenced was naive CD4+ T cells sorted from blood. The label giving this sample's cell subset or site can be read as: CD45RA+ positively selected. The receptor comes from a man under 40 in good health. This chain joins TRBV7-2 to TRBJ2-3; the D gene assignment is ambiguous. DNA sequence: TGTGCCAGCAGCCTCGCCAGGTCGGAGACAGATACGCAGTATTTT. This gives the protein CASSLARSETDTQYF. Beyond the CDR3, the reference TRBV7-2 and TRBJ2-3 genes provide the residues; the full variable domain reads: GAGVSQSPSNKVTEKGKDVELRCDPISGHTALYWYRQSLGQGLEFLIYFQGNSAPDKSGLPSDRFSAERTGGSVSTLTIQRTQQEDSAVYLCASSLARSETDTQYFGPGTRLTVL.